A single sample gave rise to the 27 T cell receptor beta chains below, sequenced in a study of T cell clones after liver transplantation. This table comes from immunoSEQ multiplex PCR, and its TCRdb copy is limited to in-frame clones, with some not included. The table has about 21,000 clones, roughly 92% seen once. Sequenced here: CD8+ T cells from blood, sampled roughly 25 months after liver transplant. These receptors were obtained from a human patient who received a liver transplant. Some T cells may be graft donor cells.

The chain combines TRBV2 with TRBJ2-5; 7 nucleotides align to TRBD2. The CDR3 runs 15 residues. Germline CDR1 and CDR2: SNHLY and FYNNEI. V lost 4 bases to trimming and J lost 5 bases; unmatched junction nucleotides: 10. CDR3 DNA sequence: TGTGCCAGCAGTGTTGCGGGAGCCCCGGCGGAGACCCAGTACTTC. This codes for CASSVAGAPAETQYF.

The chain couples TRBV4-2 to TRBJ2-3; D is uncertain. CDR1 is LGHNA and CDR2 is YNFKEQ in the germline V gene. There are 18 residues in the CDR3. Trimming cost V 2 bases and J 0 bases, with 18 bases left between them. The CDR3, as DNA: TGTGCCAGCAGCCAAAGGGCGAGAGAATACGCTAGCACAGATACGCAGTATTTT. It codes for CASSQRAREYASTDTQYF.

This rearrangement joins TRBV9 to TRBJ2-5, with TRBD1 identical over 7 bases. This CDR3 is 15 amino acids long. V lost 4 bases to trimming and J lost 2 bases; unmatched junction nucleotides: 8. Germline V gives CDR1 SGDLS, CDR2 YYNGEE. DNA for the CDR3: TGTGCCAGCAGCCCAACGACAGGGATGCAAGAGACCCAGTACTTC. It codes for CASSPTTGMQETQYF.

This sequence joins TRBV13 and TRBJ2-7, with unresolved D. V was pared by 5 bases and J by 0 bases, with 8 bases between. CDR1 PRHDT and CDR2 FYEKMQ come from the germline V gene (reference sequence). The CDR3 sequence is 13 residues long. CDR3 bases: TGTGCCAGCAGCACCAGGAGCTCCTACGAGCAGTACTTC. This codes for CASSTRSSYEQYF.

In its sample, this clone was seen once. The chain links TRBV7-9 to TRBJ2-6; possible D gene TRBD1, 5 bases. The germline CDR1 and CDR2 sequences are SEHNR and FQNEAQ (reference sequence). The CDR3 covers 16 residues. Trimming left V 5 bases short and J 4 bases short, with 15 bases between. CDR3 amino acids: CASSTIQGLGANVLTF. The CDR3 DNA sequence: TGTGCCAGCAGCACAATCCAGGGTCTGGGGGCCAACGTCCTGACTTTC.

The chain links TRBV7-3 to TRBJ2-3; 9 nucleotides match TRBD2. Germline V lookup: CDR1 SGHTA, CDR2 FQGTGA. This CDR3 is 15 amino acids long. V was clipped by 0 bases and J by 3 bases; unmatched bases: 1. CDR3: CASSLTTSGTDTQYF. The CDR3 DNA reads TGTGCCAGCAGCTTAACGACTAGCGGTACAGATACGCAGTATTTT.

The gene calls are TRBV7-3 and TRBJ1-1, with D maybe TRBD1 (6 bases). Trimming removed 2 bases at V and 4 bases at J, with 14 bases between. The germline gives CDR1 SGHTA, CDR2 FQGTGA. This CDR3 spans 15 amino acids. DNA for the CDR3: TGTGCCAGCAGCTTAGTGGCAGGGGTTGGCACTGAAGCTTTCTTT. Encoded protein: CASSLVAGVGTEAFF.

The chain joins TRBV6-6 to TRBJ2-3; D possibly matches TRBD1 or TRBD2 (5 bases each). CDR3 length equals 14 residues. Germline loops: CDR1 MNHNY, CDR2 SVGAGI (reference sequence). Trimming left V 6 bases short and J 6 bases short, with 16 bases between. CDR3 in DNA: TGTGCCAGCAGCGCTGGGACCCGGGATGATACGCAGTATTTT. It translates to CASSAGTRDDTQYF.

The rearrangement uses TRBV5-1 and TRBJ1-1; 10 positions agree with TRBD1. The CDR3 totals 15 residues. V shed 1 base, J shed 3 bases, and the junction held 3 bases outside the gene matches. The germline V gene encodes CDR1 SGHRS and CDR2 YFSETQ. The CDR3: CASSLNDRGHTEAFF. The CDR3 DNA reads as TGCGCCAGCAGCTTGAACGACAGGGGGCACACTGAAGCTTTCTTT.

This clone appeared once. The chain is built from TRBV20-1 and TRBJ2-1; a possible D gene is TRBD2 (5 bases). This CDR3 has 11 amino acids. Germline V gene data show CDR1 as DFQATT and CDR2 as SNEGSKA (reference sequence). V lost 2 bases and J 9 bases, leaving 8 bases between the germline ends. The CDR3 DNA sequence: TGCAGTGCTAGACTAGCAATTGAGCAGTTCTTC. This encodes CSARLAIEQFF.

This sequence joins TRBV27 and TRBJ2-2; possibly TRBD1 or TRBD2 for D (5 bases each). V gave up 6 bases and J gave up 5 bases, with 19 bases separating them. This CDR3 region has 16 residues. CDR1 and CDR2 (germline): MNHEY, SMNVEV (reference sequence). Written as DNA, the CDR3 is TGTGCCAGCAGACCCGAGGGGCGGCAATTGACCGGGGAGCTGTTTTTT. Amino acid sequence: CASRPEGRQLTGELFF.

This chain connects TRBV4-1 to TRBJ2-7; TRBD2 agrees at 7 bases. The V gene end was trimmed by 4 bases and the J gene end by 1 base; junction bases not matched to a gene: 7. The CDR3 extends over 15 amino acids. Germline loops: CDR1 MGHRA, CDR2 YSYEKL. DNA for the CDR3: TGCGCCAGCAGCCCGAGGGGACTAAGGTCCTACGAGCAGTACTTC. It is translated as CASSPRGLRSYEQYF.

This clone was recorded only once. The V and J genes are TRBV5-4 and TRBJ2-7; unclear D gene. The V end lost 0 bases, the J end lost 7 bases, and 11 bases lay between the germline ends. CDR3 length: 13 amino acids. Per germline, CDR1 SGHNT and CDR2 YYREEE (reference sequence). This CDR3 is CASSLDDPLEQYF. CDR3 nucleotides: TGTGCCAGCAGCTTGGATGACCCCTTGGAGCAGTACTTC.

The rearrangement joins TRBV27 to TRBJ2-7, with D tentatively TRBD2 (5 bases). Germline V gene data show CDR1 as MNHEY and CDR2 as SMNVEV (reference sequence). Trimming pared 6 bases from V and 3 bases from J, leaving 18 bases between. CDR3 length: 15 residues. CDR3 sequence: CASRPYYPGFYEQYF. The DNA of the CDR3 is TGTGCCAGCAGACCATACTACCCGGGGTTCTACGAGCAGTACTTC.

The chain links TRBV7-9 to TRBJ1-3; TRBD1 is a possible D gene (5 bases). The CDR3 has 15 residues. Per germline, CDR1 SEHNR and CDR2 FQNEAQ (reference sequence). V gave up 5 bases and J gave up 3 bases, with 14 bases separating them. As DNA, the CDR3 is TGTGCCAGCAGCCCCCGTCTAGGGGTTGGAAACACCATATATTTT. Translation gives CASSPRLGVGNTIYF. Full variable domain (missing parts from reference TRBV7-9 and TRBJ1-3): DTGVSQNPRHKITKRGQNVTFRCDPISEHNRLYWYRQTLGQGPEFLTYFQNEAQLEKSRLLSDRFSAERPKGSFSTLEIQRTEQGDSAMYLCASSPRLGVGNTIYFGEGSWLTVV.

The chain has TRBV2 and TRBJ1-2; D gene ambiguous. Germline V gives CDR1 SNHLY, CDR2 FYNNEI. V lost 5 bases, J lost 5 bases, and 12 bases lay in between. This CDR3 comprises 13 residues. CDR3 bases: TGTGCCAGCAGTCTGGGTCTTTTATATGGCTACACCTTC. It translates to CASSLGLLYGYTF.

CDR3 in amino acids: CASSYRDGYEQYF. CDR3 DNA: TGTGCCAGCAGCTACCGGGACGGCTACGAGCAGTACTTC. The chain uses TRBV27 and TRBJ2-7; D may be TRBD1 or TRBD2 (5 bases each). Germline CDR1 and CDR2: MNHEY and SMNVEV (reference sequence). V shed 6 bases and J shed 3 bases, with 12 bases lying between them. This CDR3 has 13 residues.

The chain is built from TRBV27 and TRBJ1-1; D is perhaps TRBD1 (6 bases). There are 14 residues in the CDR3. The germline V gene encodes CDR1 MNHEY and CDR2 SMNVEV (reference sequence). Trimming took off 5 bases at V and 0 bases at J, with 10 bases between the two ends. The CDR3 loop is CASSLQGVNTEAFF. CDR3 nucleotides: TGTGCCAGCAGTCTACAGGGTGTGAACACTGAAGCTTTCTTT.

The chain employs TRBV27 and TRBJ2-7, with D hard to call. V lost 2 bases and J lost 6, with 14 bases in between. The CDR3 totals 14 residues. Germline CDR1 and CDR2: MNHEY and SMNVEV (reference sequence). This CDR3 reads CASSLQQTYSEQYF. The CDR3 bases are TGTGCCAGCAGTTTACAACAGACTTATTCCGAGCAGTACTTC.

The rearrangement links TRBV7-6 to TRBJ2-7; D may match TRBD1 or TRBD2 (5 bases each). This CDR3 is 14 amino acids long. The ends were cut back, 1 base at V and 6 bases at J, with 13 bases in the middle. Germline assignment: CDR1 SGHVS and CDR2 FNYEAQ. The CDR3 region is CASSLEGTGTEQYF. The CDR3 coding sequence is TGTGCCAGCAGCTTAGAGGGGACGGGTACCGAGCAGTACTTC.

The V call is TRBV30, the J call TRBJ1-5, with 7 bases that match TRBD1. J was trimmed by 2 bases and V by 1 base; bases with no gene match: 5. Germline V gene sequence: CDR1 GTSNPN, CDR2 SVGIG (reference sequence). CDR3 length: 15 residues. The CDR3 DNA follows: TGTGCCTGGAGTGAAGGGGGCCATGGCAATCAGCCCCAGCATTTT. Protein sequence: CAWSEGGHGNQPQHF. The full variable domain, rest sourced from reference TRBV30 and TRBJ1-5, is SQTIHQWPATLVQPVGSPLSLECTVEGTSNPNLYWYRQAAGRGLQLLFYSVGIGQISSEVPQNLSASRPQDRQFILSSKKLLLSDSGFYLCAWSEGGHGNQPQHFGDGTRLSIL.

This rearrangement joins TRBV29-1 to TRBJ1-4, with 9 nucleotides matching TRBD1. CDR1 SQVTM and CDR2 ANQGSEA come from the germline V gene. The CDR3 is 13 residues long. J lost 7 bases, V lost 7 bases, and 7 bases had no gene match. Here the CDR3 reads CSASTGGAEKLFF. The CDR3 region has the DNA TGCAGCGCCTCGACAGGGGGTGCTGAAAAACTGTTTTTT.

The chain is built from TRBV5-1 and TRBJ2-3, with D unresolved. The CDR3 spans 17 residues. Germline CDR1 SGHRS, CDR2 YFSETQ. Trimming left V 0 bases short and J 0 bases short, with 14 bases between. CDR3 DNA sequence: TGCGCCAGCAGCTTGGAGTGGGGAACAAGTAGCACAGATACGCAGTATTTT. This translates into CASSLEWGTSSTDTQYF.

The CDR3 loop reads CATSRDRAGVGISEAFF. In DNA form, the CDR3 reads TGTGCCACCAGCAGAGATAGAGCGGGGGTGGGGATAAGTGAAGCTTTCTTT. The rearrangement links TRBV15 to TRBJ1-1; TRBD1 is a possible D gene (5 bases). Germline CDR1 is LNHNV and CDR2 is YYDKDF (reference sequence). Trimming removed 0 bases from V and 7 bases from J, with 21 bases in between. There are 17 residues in the CDR3.

The chain carries TRBV13 and TRBJ1-4; 8 bases map to TRBD1. This CDR3 is 15 amino acids long. Germline CDR1 and CDR2: PRHDT and FYEKMQ (reference sequence). The ends lost 5 bases at V and 4 bases at J; junction bases unmatched: 6. The DNA for the CDR3 is TGTGCCAGCAGCACGGCTGACAGGGGTAATGAAAAACTGTTTTTT. Its translation: CASSTADRGNEKLFF.

V is TRBV27 and J is TRBJ2-1, with a possible D match to TRBD2 (6 bases). CDR3 length equals 15 residues. Germline V gene lookup returns CDR1 MNHEY and CDR2 SMNVEV (reference sequence). Trimming took 8 bases from V and 0 from J, leaving 14 bases between them. CDR3: CASRGYPSSYNEQFF. The DNA for the CDR3 is TGTGCCAGCCGGGGGTACCCCAGCTCCTACAATGAGCAGTTCTTC.

The rearrangement uses TRBV6-5 and TRBJ1-3, with a tentative D call TRBD1 (5 bases). CDR3 length: 16 residues. Germline CDR1 reads MNHEY; CDR2 reads SVGAGI. V was cut by 0 bases and J by 7 bases, with 16 bases left in between. The CDR3 sequence: CASSYSMSGTLNTIYF. Written as DNA, the CDR3 is TGTGCCAGCAGTTACTCGATGTCTGGGACTTTGAACACCATATATTTT.